This entry features one T cell receptor beta chain sequence. These data belong to a study of cytomegalovirus exposure and HLA in healthy donors. PCR primers comprised 60 Vbeta and 13 Jbeta primers. Data came from immunoSEQ multiplex PCR; TCRdb stores just in-frame clones and leaves some out. The sample holds under 150,000 clones, approximately 75% seen once. Sequences were obtained from PBMCs. This clonotype was obtained from a woman in her thirties or forties in good health and CMV-seropositive.

Here the CDR3 reads CSVSAGGENIQYF. The CDR3 DNA is TGCAGCGTGAGTGCAGGAGGGGAAAACATTCAGTACTTC. This rearrangement joins TRBV29-1 to TRBJ2-4; D perhaps matches TRBD2 (6 bases). Looked up from germline, CDR1 is SQVTM and CDR2 is ANQGSEA. V was trimmed by 6 bases and J by 5 bases, leaving 14 bases between them. This CDR3 region has 13 residues.